This is a list of T cell receptor beta chains from one sample in a study of T cells in Graves' hyperthyroidism and ophthalmopathy. A single record per CDR3 protein comes from TCRdb applying MiXCR to the multiplex PCR reads. The table lists 530,000 or so distinct CDR3 sequences, about half of them singletons. Material: peripheral blood or thyroid tissue (not recorded which). The receptors shown here come from a woman aged 18-29 years with Graves' hyperthyroidism. CDR3s include the opening cysteine and the closing phenylalanine or tryptophan. A D gene is named only where the DNA matches it firmly. The size of a clone is reported for some rows only, either as once, few or many, or as a class for expanded clones.

few	TRBV5-4	TRBJ1-3	.	CASSLMGGRSGNTIYF	TGTGCCAGCAGCTTGATGGGGGGTCGCTCTGGAAACACCATATATTTT
.	TRBV29-1	TRBJ1-2	TRBD1	CSGQTGLRDTF	TGCAGCGGCCAGACAGGGTTGCGTGACACCTTC
many	TRBV12-3/TRBV12-4	TRBJ1-3	.	CASSPPWTVSGNTIYF	TGTGCCAGCAGTCCCCCGTGGACAGTCTCTGGAAACACCATATATTTT
.	TRBV20-1	TRBJ1-1	.	CSARDAGVSPEAFF	TGCAGTGCAAGAGATGCTGGGGTGAGCCCTGAAGCTTTCTTT
.	TRBV5-4	TRBJ1-2	TRBD1	CASREGANYGYTF	TGTGCCAGCCGGGAGGGGGCCAACTATGGCTACACCTTC
many	TRBV10-3	TRBJ2-2	.	CAISEIRQGRNTGELFF	TGTGCCATCAGTGAGATACGCCAGGGTCGCAACACCGGGGAGCTGTTTTTT
few	TRBV20-1	TRBJ1-2	.	CSARTGGGYTF	TGCAGTGCTAGAACAGGAGGTGGCTACACCTTC
many	TRBV24-1	TRBJ1-2	TRBD1	CATSDSGTGIYGYTF	TGTGCCACCAGTGATTCCGGGACAGGAATATATGGCTACACCTTC
many	TRBV2	TRBJ1-1	TRBD1	CASSDGQGNTEAFF	TGTGCCAGCAGTGACGGACAGGGGAACACTGAAGCTTTCTTT
few	TRBV7-3	TRBJ2-2	.	CASSLLRGSTGELFF	TGTGCCAGCAGCTTATTGAGGGGGAGCACCGGGGAGCTGTTTTTT
.	TRBV20-1	TRBJ2-6	.	CSARDRRSSGANVLTF	TGCAGTGCTAGAGATCGACGGAGCTCTGGGGCCAACGTCCTGACTTTC
.	TRBV10-3	TRBJ1-1	.	CASSPGGLDEALF	TGTGCCAGCTCACCAGGTGGGCTTGATGAAGCTCTCTTT
.	TRBV24-1	TRBJ2-2	.	CATTDASPANTGELRF	TGTGCCACCACCGACGCCTCTCCCGCGAACACCGGGGAGCTCAGGTTT
.	TRBV7-3	TRBJ2-1	TRBD2	CASSLAGVWNEQFF	TGTGCCAGCAGCTTAGCGGGAGTGTGGAATGAGCAGTTCTTC
few	TRBV5-5	TRBJ1-6	TRBD1	CASSAAQGAYYNSPLHF	TGTGCCAGCAGCGCAGCTCAGGGGGCTTACTATAATTCACCCCTCCACTTT
.	TRBV20-1	TRBJ2-5	TRBD1	CSASSPGQGPETQYF	TGCAGTGCCAGCTCACCGGGACAGGGTCCGGAGACCCAGTACTTC
.	TRBV7-8	TRBJ2-5	.	CASSPWGEDNEQYF	TGTGCCAGCAGCCCGTGGGGGGAGGACAATGAGCAGTACTTC
many	TRBV7-9	TRBJ1-5	TRBD1	CASSSLEGASWGNQPQHF	TGTGCCAGCAGCTCCCTCGAGGGGGCCAGTTGGGGCAATCAGCCCCAGCATTTT
.	TRBV13	TRBJ2-7	.	CASSLGLESNEQYF	TGTGCCAGCAGCTTAGGACTAGAGTCCAACGAGCAGTACTTC
.	TRBV20-1	TRBJ2-7	TRBD2	CSASSGRAQYF	TGCAGTGCTAGTAGCGGGAGGGCGCAGTACTTC
.	TRBV15	TRBJ1-1	.	CATSRELPGGSGGGDEAFF	TGTGCCACCAGCAGAGAGCTCCCGGGAGGATCGGGGGGTGGGGATGAAGCTTTCTTT
.	TRBV24-1	TRBJ1-2	.	CATSDYLNAYGYTF	TGTGCCACCAGTGATTACCTGAATGCCTATGGCTACACCTTC
.	TRBV29-1	TRBJ1-2	TRBD1	CSVPQGGNGYTF	TGCAGCGTCCCACAGGGGGGCAATGGCTACACCTTC
many	TRBV6-6	TRBJ2-5	.	CASSFSTGRETQYF	TGTGCCAGCAGTTTTTCGACAGGGAGGGAGACCCAGTACTTC